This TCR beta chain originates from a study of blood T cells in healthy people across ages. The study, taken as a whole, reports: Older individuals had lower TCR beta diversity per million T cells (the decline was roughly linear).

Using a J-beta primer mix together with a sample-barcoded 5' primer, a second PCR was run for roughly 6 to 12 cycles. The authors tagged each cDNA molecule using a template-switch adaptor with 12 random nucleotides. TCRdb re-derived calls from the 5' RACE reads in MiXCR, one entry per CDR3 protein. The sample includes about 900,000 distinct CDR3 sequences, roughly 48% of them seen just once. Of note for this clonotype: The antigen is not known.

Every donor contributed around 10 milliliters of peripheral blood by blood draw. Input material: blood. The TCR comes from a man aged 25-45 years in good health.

The CDR3 protein is CASSQVDRGGNEQYF. CDR3 bases: TGCGCCAGCAGCCAAGTGGACAGGGGGGGTAACGAGCAGTACTTC. The rearrangement uses TRBV4-1 and TRBJ2-7; 10 nucleotides match TRBD1. The CDR3 spans 15 residues. The germline gives CDR1 MGHRA, CDR2 YSYEKL. The V segment lost 1 base and the J segment 5 bases; nucleotides outside the gene matches: 5.